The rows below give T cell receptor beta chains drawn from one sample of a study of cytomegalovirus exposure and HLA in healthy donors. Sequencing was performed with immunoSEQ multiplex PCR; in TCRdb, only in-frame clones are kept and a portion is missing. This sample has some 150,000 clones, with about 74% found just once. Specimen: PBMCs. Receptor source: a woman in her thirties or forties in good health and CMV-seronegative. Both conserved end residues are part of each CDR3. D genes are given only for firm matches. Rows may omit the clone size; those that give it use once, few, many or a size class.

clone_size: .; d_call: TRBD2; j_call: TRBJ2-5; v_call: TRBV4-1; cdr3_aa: CASSQDGVKGGGGEETQYF; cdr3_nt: TGCGCCAGCAGCCAAGATGGGGTGAAGGGAGGCGGGGGAGAAGAGACCCAGTACTTC
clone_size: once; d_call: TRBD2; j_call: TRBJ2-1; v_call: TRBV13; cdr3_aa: CASSLGLAGEGANEQFF; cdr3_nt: TGTGCCAGCAGCCTAGGACTAGCGGGAGAGGGGGCCAATGAGCAGTTCTTC
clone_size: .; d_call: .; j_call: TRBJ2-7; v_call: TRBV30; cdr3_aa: CAWSVGRRKISYEQYF; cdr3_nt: TGTGCCTGGAGTGTAGGCAGGCGAAAAATCTCCTACGAGCAGTACTTC
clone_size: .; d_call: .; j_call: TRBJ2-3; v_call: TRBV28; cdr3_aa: CASIRGTTVDTQYF; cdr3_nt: TGTGCCAGCATACGCGGGACCACAGTGGATACGCAGTATTTT
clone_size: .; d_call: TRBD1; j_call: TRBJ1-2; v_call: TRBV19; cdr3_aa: CASSLWDRGHGYTF; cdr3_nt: TGTGCCAGTAGTCTTTGGGACAGGGGGCACGGCTACACCTTC
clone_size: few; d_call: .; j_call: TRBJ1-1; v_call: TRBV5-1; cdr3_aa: CASSLDLTGIEAFF; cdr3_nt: TGCGCCAGCAGCTTGGACCTTACGGGGATTGAAGCTTTCTTT
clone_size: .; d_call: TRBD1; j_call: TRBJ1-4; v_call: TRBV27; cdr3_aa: CASSLPPGQGANPSQKLFF; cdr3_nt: TGTGCCAGCAGTCTACCGCCCGGACAGGGGGCCAACCCTTCCCAAAAACTGTTTTTT
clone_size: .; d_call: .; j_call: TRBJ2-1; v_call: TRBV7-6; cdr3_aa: CASSSPNTAGLLRSEQFF; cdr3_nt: TGTGCCAGCAGCTCACCAAACACGGCGGGCCTCCTCCGAAGTGAGCAGTTCTTC
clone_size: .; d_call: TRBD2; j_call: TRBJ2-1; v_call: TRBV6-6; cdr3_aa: CASSYVVAGVYNEQFF; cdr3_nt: TGTGCCAGCAGTTACGTTGTAGCGGGGGTCTACAATGAGCAGTTCTTC
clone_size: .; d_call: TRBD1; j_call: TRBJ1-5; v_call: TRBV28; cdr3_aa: CASRSGQLNQPQHF; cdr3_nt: TGTGCCAGCCGATCGGGACAGCTAAATCAGCCCCAGCATTTT
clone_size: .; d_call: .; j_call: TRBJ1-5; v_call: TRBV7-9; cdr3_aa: CASSLSELGGNQPQHF; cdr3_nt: TGTGCCAGCAGCTTATCTGAACTCGGCGGGAATCAGCCCCAGCATTTT
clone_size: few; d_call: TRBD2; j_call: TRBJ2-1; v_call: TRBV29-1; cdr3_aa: CSVDRTSDNEQFF; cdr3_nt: TGCAGCGTTGACAGGACTAGCGACAATGAGCAGTTCTTC
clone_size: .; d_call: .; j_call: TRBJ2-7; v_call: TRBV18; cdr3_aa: CASSPSRGDEQYF; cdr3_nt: TGTGCCAGCTCACCATCCAGGGGTGACGAGCAGTACTTC
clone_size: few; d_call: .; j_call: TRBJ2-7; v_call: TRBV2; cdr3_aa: CASSANTRGQYF; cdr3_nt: TGTGCCAGCAGCGCCAACACCAGGGGGCAGTACTTC
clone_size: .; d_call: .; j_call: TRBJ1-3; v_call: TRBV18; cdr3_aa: CASSRGDGNKSTF; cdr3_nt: TGTGCCAGCTCACGGGGGGACGGAAACAAGTCCACGTTT
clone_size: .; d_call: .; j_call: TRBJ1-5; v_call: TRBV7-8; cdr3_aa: CASSFLAGGSNQPQHF; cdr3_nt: TGTGCCAGCAGCTTCCTCGCGGGGGGGTCAAATCAGCCCCAGCATTTT
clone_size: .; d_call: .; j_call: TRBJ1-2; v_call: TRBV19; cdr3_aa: CASSKTGQTNVYGYTF; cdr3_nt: TGTGCCAGTAGCAAAACCGGACAAACAAACGTCTATGGCTACACCTTC
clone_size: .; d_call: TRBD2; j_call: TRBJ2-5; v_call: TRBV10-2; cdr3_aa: CASSGLTGTSGIQETQYF; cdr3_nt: TGCGCCAGCAGTGGACTCACAGGGACTAGCGGGATCCAAGAGACCCAGTACTTC
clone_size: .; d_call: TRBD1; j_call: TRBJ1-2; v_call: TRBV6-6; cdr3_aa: CASRGPGGLNYGYTF; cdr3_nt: TGTGCCAGCAGGGGCCCAGGGGGCTTGAACTATGGCTACACCTTC
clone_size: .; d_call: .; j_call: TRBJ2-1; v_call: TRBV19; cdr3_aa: CASSPRPGAYNEQFF; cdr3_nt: TGTGCCAGTAGTCCCCGCCCGGGGGCCTACAATGAGCAGTTCTTC
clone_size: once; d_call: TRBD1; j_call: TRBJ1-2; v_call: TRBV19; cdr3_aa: CASSIGGQGYYGYTF; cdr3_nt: TGTGCCAGTAGCATTGGGGGACAGGGGTACTATGGCTACACCTTC
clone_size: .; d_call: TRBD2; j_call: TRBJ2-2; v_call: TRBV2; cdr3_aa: CASRRLAGGNTGELFF; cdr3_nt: TGTGCCAGCCGACGACTAGCGGGGGGGAACACCGGGGAGCTGTTTTTT
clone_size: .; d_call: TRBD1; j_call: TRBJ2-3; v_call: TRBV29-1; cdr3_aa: CSVEGAGTGDLFTDTQYF; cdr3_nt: TGCAGCGTTGAAGGCGCGGGCACAGGGGACCTCTTCACAGATACGCAGTATTTT
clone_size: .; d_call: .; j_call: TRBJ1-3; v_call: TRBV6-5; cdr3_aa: CASSYRRQTPGNTIYF; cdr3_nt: TGTGCCAGCAGTTATCGGCGACAGACCCCTGGAAACACCATATATTTT
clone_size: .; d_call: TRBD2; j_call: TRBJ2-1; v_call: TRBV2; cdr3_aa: CASSEGGLAASYNEQFF; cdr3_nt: TGTGCCAGCAGTGAAGGCGGACTAGCGGCCTCCTACAATGAGCAGTTCTTC
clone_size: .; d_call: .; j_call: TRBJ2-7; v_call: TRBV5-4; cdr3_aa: CASSGQFYEQYF; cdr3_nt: TGTGCCAGCAGCGGACAGTTCTACGAGCAGTACTTC
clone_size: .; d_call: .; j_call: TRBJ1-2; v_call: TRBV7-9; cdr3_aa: CASSPMGGENYGYTF; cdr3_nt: TGTGCCAGCAGCCCGATGGGGGGGGAGAACTATGGCTACACCTTC
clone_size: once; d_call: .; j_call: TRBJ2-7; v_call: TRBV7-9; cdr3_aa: CSSSLVSGRSYEQYF; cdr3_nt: TGTTCCAGCAGCTTAGTTTCAGGAAGATCCTACGAGCAGTACTTC
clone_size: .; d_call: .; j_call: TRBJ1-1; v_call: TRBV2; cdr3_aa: CASSDSTEAFF; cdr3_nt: TGTGCCAGCAGTGACTCGACTGAAGCTTTCTTT
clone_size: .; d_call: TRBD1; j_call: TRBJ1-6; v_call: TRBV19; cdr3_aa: CASRQFGQGDSPLHF; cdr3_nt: TGTGCCAGTAGGCAATTTGGACAGGGGGACTCACCCCTCCACTTT
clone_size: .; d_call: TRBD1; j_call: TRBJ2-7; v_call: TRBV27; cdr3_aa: CASSFAPGTGMYEQYF; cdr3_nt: TGTGCCAGCAGTTTCGCCCCCGGGACAGGGATGTACGAGCAGTACTTC
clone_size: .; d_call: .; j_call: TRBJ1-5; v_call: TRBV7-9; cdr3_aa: CASSPSGPGGNQPQHF; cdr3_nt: TGTGCCAGCAGCCCCTCAGGGCCGGGCGGCAATCAGCCCCAGCATTTT
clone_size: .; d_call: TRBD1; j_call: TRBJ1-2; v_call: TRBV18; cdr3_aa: CASSTGTDLNYGYTF; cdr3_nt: TGTGCCAGCTCAACAGGGACAGATCTTAACTATGGCTACACCTTC
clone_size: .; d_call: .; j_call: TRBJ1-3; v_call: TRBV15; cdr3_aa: CATSNVDSGNTIYF; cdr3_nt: TGTGCCACCAGCAATGTGGACAGTGGAAACACCATATATTTT
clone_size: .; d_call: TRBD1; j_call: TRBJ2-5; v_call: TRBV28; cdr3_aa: CASSRDRGIQETQYF; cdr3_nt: TGTGCCAGCAGCCGGGACAGGGGAATCCAAGAGACCCAGTACTTC
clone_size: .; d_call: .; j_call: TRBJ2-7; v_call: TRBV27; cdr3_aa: CASSRSGGKLYEYF; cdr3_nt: TGTGCCAGCAGTCGGAGTGGCGGGAAGTTATATGAGTACTTC
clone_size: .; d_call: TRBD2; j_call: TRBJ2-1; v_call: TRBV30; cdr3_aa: CAWETSGVYNEQFF; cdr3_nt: TGTGCCTGGGAGACTAGCGGGGTTTACAATGAGCAGTTCTTC
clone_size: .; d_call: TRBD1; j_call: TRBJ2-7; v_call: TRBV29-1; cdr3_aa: CSVEVLIGQGAGEQYF; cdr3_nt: TGCAGCGTTGAAGTGTTGATAGGACAGGGGGCGGGGGAGCAGTACTTC
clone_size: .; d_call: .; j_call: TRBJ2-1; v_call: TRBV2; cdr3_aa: CASSEARGTYNEQFF; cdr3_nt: TGTGCCAGCAGTGAAGCCCGGGGGACCTACAATGAGCAGTTCTTC
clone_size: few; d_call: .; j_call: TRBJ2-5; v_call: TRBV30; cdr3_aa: CAWNPPGTQYF; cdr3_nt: TGTGCCTGGAACCCCCCAGGGACCCAGTACTTC
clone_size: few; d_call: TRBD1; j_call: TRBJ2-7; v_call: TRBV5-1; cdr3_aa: CASSLGGQALGEQYF; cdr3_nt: TGCGCCAGCAGCTTGGGGGGACAGGCCCTAGGGGAGCAGTACTTC
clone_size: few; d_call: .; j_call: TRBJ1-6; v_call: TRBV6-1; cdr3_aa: CASLGWSRGLRPLHF; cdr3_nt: TGTGCCAGTCTTGGCTGGTCCAGGGGTTTAAGGCCCCTCCACTTT
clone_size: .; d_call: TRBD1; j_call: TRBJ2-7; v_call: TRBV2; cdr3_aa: CASSGPKGQGYSYEQYF; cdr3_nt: TGTGCCAGCAGTGGCCCCAAGGGACAGGGATACTCCTACGAGCAGTACTTC
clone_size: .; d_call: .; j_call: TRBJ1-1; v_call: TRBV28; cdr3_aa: CASTRPRGSTEAFF; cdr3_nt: TGTGCCAGCACCAGACCTCGGGGTTCCACTGAAGCTTTCTTT
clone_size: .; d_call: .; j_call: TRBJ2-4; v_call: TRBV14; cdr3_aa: CASSQVRGVDIQYF; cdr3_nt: TGTGCCAGCAGCCAAGTTCGGGGAGTGGACATTCAGTACTTC
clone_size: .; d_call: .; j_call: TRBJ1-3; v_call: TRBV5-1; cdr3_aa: CASSSSPRGPGNTIYF; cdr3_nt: TGCGCCAGCAGCTCTTCCCCGCGGGGGCCTGGAAACACCATATATTTT
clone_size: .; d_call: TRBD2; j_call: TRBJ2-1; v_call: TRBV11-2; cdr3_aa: CASSLGSGLAGDEQFF; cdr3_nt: TGTGCCAGCAGCTTAGGATCTGGGCTAGCGGGAGATGAGCAGTTCTTC
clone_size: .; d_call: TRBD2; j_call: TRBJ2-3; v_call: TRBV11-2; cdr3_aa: CASSLDQLRLAGARTDTQYF; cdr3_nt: TGTGCCAGCAGCTTAGATCAACTCAGGCTAGCGGGGGCCCGCACAGATACGCAGTATTTT
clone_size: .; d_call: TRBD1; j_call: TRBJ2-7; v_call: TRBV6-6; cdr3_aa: CAGSYPGQGNYEQYF; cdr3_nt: TGTGCCGGCAGTTACCCGGGACAGGGAAACTACGAGCAGTACTTC
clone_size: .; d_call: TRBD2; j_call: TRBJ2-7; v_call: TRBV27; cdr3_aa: CASSPGSGAGPYEQYF; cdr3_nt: TGTGCCAGCAGCCCCGGTAGCGGGGCAGGTCCCTACGAGCAGTACTTC
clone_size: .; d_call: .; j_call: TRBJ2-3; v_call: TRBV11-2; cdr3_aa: CASSLTRSPDTQYF; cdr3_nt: TGTGCCAGCAGCTTAACGCGGTCCCCAGATACGCAGTATTTT
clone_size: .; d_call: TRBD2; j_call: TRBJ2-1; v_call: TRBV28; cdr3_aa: CASSFPRSGSGSYNEQFF; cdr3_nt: TGTGCCAGCAGTTTCCCTAGGAGCGGGAGTGGTTCCTACAATGAGCAGTTCTTC
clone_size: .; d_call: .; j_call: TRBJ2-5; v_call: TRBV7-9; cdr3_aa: CASSYAGGMETQYF; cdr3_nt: TGTGCCAGCAGCTACGCAGGGGGGATGGAGACCCAGTACTTC
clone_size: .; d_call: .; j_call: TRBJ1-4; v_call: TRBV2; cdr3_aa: CASSVTRGPGEKLFF; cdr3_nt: TGTGCCAGCAGCGTTACCAGGGGTCCCGGTGAAAAACTGTTTTTT
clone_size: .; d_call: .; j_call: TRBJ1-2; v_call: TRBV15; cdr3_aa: CATSRGDSGSGYTF; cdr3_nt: TGTGCCACCAGCAGAGGGGACTCAGGGAGTGGCTACACCTTC
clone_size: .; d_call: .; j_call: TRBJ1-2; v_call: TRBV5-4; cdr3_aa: CASSLASGRVYRYTF; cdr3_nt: TGTGCCAGCAGCTTGGCCTCCGGGAGAGTCTATCGCTACACCTTC
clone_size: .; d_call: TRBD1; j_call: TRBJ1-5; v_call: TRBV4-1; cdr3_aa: CASSQATGAVQPQHF; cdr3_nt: TGCGCCAGCAGCCAAGCAACAGGGGCGGTGCAGCCCCAGCATTTT